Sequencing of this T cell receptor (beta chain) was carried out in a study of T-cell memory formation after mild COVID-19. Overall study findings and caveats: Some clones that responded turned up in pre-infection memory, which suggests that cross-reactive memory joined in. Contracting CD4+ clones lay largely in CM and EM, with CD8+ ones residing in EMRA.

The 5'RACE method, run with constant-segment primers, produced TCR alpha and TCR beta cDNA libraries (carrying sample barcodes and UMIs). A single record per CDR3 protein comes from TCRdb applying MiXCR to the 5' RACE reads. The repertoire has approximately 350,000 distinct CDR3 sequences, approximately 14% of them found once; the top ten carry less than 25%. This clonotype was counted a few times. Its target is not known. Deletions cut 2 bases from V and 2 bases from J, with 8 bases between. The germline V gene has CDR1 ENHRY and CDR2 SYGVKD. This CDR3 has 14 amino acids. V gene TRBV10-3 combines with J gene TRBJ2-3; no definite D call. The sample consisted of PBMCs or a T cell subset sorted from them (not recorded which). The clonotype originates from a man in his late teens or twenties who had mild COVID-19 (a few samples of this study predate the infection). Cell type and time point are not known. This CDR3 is CAISERSLTDTQYF. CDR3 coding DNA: TGTGCCATCAGTGAGAGAAGTCTCACAGATACGCAGTATTTT.